This T cell receptor beta chain emerged from a study of T-cell reconstitution after alpha-beta-depleted transplantation in children. CDR3 length: 15 residues. Deletions cut 4 bases from V and 5 bases from J, with 18 bases between. Germline-derived CDR1 and CDR2 are SGHRS and YFSETQ. The library targeted TCRbeta and was prepared with unique molecular identifiers. In TCRdb, the PCR reads were re-called with MiXCR into one record per CDR3 protein. The data contain tens of thousands of distinct CDR3 sequences, roughly 4.4% of them singletons. Many counts were recorded for this clonotype. Its antigen remains unknown. The study, taken as a whole, reports: Several hundred expanded graft clones reportedly supplied alpha-beta T cells about two months after transplant. Fresh T-cell production supplied most of the T-cell counts and diversity seen one year after transplant.

The source is a boy younger than two who had a stem cell transplant for acute myeloid leukemia, so the T cells may come from the graft donor. This chain connects TRBV5-1 to TRBJ1-2, with D tentatively TRBD1 (6 bases). The sample consisted of PBMCs, mostly from graft donor cells, taken 180 days after TCRalphabeta/CD19-depleted stem cell transplant. In nucleotides, the CDR3 is TGCGCCAGCAGCCTAACAGGGTTTGGTCGGTATGGCTACACCTTC. It codes for CASSLTGFGRYGYTF. Full variable domain (outside the CDR3, taken from reference TRBV5-1 and TRBJ1-2): KAGVTQTPRYLIKTRGQQVTLSCSPISGHRSVSWYQQTPGQGLQFLFEYFSETQRNKGNFPGRFSGRQFSNSRSEMNVSTLELGDSALYLCASSLTGFGRYGYTFGSGTRLTVV.